These T cell receptor beta chains were read from a single sample in a study of T cells after yellow fever vaccination. TCRdb independently ran MiXCR on the 5' RACE reads; one entry per CDR3 protein. In the table there are about 47,000 distinct CDR3 sequences, 7.4% of which are singletons. The material was CD8+ T cells sorted from PBMCs, obtained around 15 days after the first yellow fever vaccination. These receptor sequences come from a man between 18 and 29 years old who received the YFV17D yellow fever vaccine. CDR3s include the opening cysteine and the closing phenylalanine or tryptophan. D genes are given only for firm matches. Some rows have no size entry. The others give once, few or many, or a class for an expanded clone.

j_call	d_call	v_call	clone_size	cdr3_nt	cdr3_aa
TRBJ1-2	.	TRBV7-8	many	TGTGCCAGCAGCTTAGAGACAGCGGTCCATGGCTACACCTTC	CASSLETAVHGYTF
TRBJ2-2	.	TRBV6-5	many	TGTGCCAGCAGTTACTTCGGGTCCCTTATTCGGGAACAGAACACCGGGGAGCTGTTTTTT	CASSYFGSLIREQNTGELFF
TRBJ2-5	.	TRBV29-1	few	TGCAGCGTTGAGGGGGTCCTATACCAAGAGACCCAGTACTTC	CSVEGVLYQETQYF
TRBJ1-2	.	TRBV19	.	TGTGCCAGTATGGGGGCAGGGGTAAACTATGGCTACACCTTC	CASMGAGVNYGYTF
TRBJ2-1	.	TRBV2	many	TGTGCCAGCAGTGATACGAGGTACAATGAGCAGTTCTTC	CASSDTRYNEQFF
TRBJ2-3	.	TRBV4-3	many	TGCGCCAGCAGCCAAGATAACTCGCCGGGGGATACGCAGTATTTT	CASSQDNSPGDTQYF
TRBJ2-1	.	TRBV11-2	few	TGTGCCAGCAGCGAGGGACCGATAAATGAGCAGTTCTTC	CASSEGPINEQFF
TRBJ1-5	TRBD1	TRBV20-1	many	TGCAGTGCTAGAGTGTTGGTGGCAGGGGGTCAGCCCCAGCATTTT	CSARVLVAGGQPQHF
TRBJ2-1	.	TRBV20-1	many	TGCAGTGCCACGGGATACTCCTACAATGAGCAGTTCTTC	CSATGYSYNEQFF
TRBJ2-1	.	TRBV3-1	many	TGTGCCAGCAGCCAAGAGAGTGGGTATAGCTCCTACAATGAGCAGTTCTTC	CASSQESGYSSYNEQFF
TRBJ1-1	.	TRBV12-3/TRBV12-4	many	TGTGCCAGCGCAGACAGCCTGAACACTGAAGCTTTCTTT	CASADSLNTEAFF
TRBJ2-1	.	TRBV6-1	many	TGTGCCACCAGCGAGGGCTCCTACAATGAGCAGTTCTTC	CATSEGSYNEQFF
TRBJ2-5	.	TRBV7-8	many	TGTGCCAGCAGCTTAATCGAGACCCAGTACTTC	CASSLIETQYF
TRBJ2-3	.	TRBV18	many	TGTGCCAGCTCACCAGGCCGGGTAGATACGCAGTATTTT	CASSPGRVDTQYF
TRBJ2-3	.	TRBV2	many	TGTGCCAGCAGTGACCCAGATACGCAGTATTTT	CASSDPDTQYF
TRBJ1-1	.	TRBV5-1	few	TGCGCCAGCAGCTCATTCGGTGGCGGGGGGACTGAAGCTTTCTTT	CASSSFGGGGTEAFF
TRBJ2-2	TRBD1	TRBV9	few	TGTGCCAGCAGCCCCCGGCCCGGGGACAGGGTCAGCACCGGGGAGCTGTTTTTT	CASSPRPGDRVSTGELFF
TRBJ2-3	.	TRBV6-1	.	TGTGCCAGCCTTGACGGGGAGATCTCCACAGATACGCAGTATTTT	CASLDGEISTDTQYF
TRBJ2-5	TRBD2	TRBV27	many	TGTGCCAGCAGTTTCTTCTTCCCTAGCGGGGTGAATGAGACCCAGTACTTC	CASSFFFPSGVNETQYF
TRBJ1-5	.	TRBV4-1	.	TGCGCCAGCAGCCAGGGCTTACACAATCAGCCCCAGCATTTT	CASSQGLHNQPQHF
TRBJ1-4	.	TRBV19	few	TGTGCCAGTAGTATGGGTGAAAAACTGTTTTTT	CASSMGEKLFF
TRBJ2-7	.	TRBV7-2	many	TGTGCCAGCAGCTTAGGGGGGGTCGAGCAGTACTTC	CASSLGGVEQYF
TRBJ1-5	.	TRBV15	many	TGTAGCAATCAGCCCCAGCATTTT	CSNQPQHF
TRBJ2-7	TRBD2	TRBV11-1	many	TGTGCCAGCAGCTTGTTGAGCGGGGGGGCCTACGAGCAGTACTTC	CASSLLSGGAYEQYF
TRBJ1-2	TRBD1	TRBV20-1	few	TGCAGTGCTAGGGAAACAGGGGGCGAGGACTATGGCTACACCTTC	CSARETGGEDYGYTF
TRBJ2-1	TRBD2	TRBV7-8	many	TGTGCCAGCAGCTTAGCGCTTATAGCGGGGTTCTCCTACAATGAGCAGTTCTTC	CASSLALIAGFSYNEQFF
TRBJ1-1	.	TRBV7-2	many	TGTGCCAGCAGCTTAGACGGCCCGATGAACACTGAAGCTTTCTTT	CASSLDGPMNTEAFF
TRBJ2-5	.	TRBV6-2/TRBV6-3	many	TGTGCCAGCACCTACGGGGGAGAGACCCAGTACTTC	CASTYGGETQYF
TRBJ2-3	.	TRBV2	many	TGTGCCAGCAGTGAATTTCGGAGGGAACTCACAGATACGCAGTATTTT	CASSEFRRELTDTQYF
TRBJ2-1	.	TRBV4-2	many	TGTGCCAGCAGCCAAGATTTCCAGGGGAGGGTCAATGAGCAGTTCTTC	CASSQDFQGRVNEQFF
TRBJ1-6	.	TRBV4-3	.	TGCGCCAGCAGCCAAGAAGGGAAAGGGTGGTCACCCCTCCACTTT	CASSQEGKGWSPLHF
TRBJ2-1	TRBD2	TRBV6-1	many	TGTGCCAGCAGGCGGACTAGCGGGGGGATTTCCTACAATGAGCAGTTCTTC	CASRRTSGGISYNEQFF